The 8 T cell receptor beta chains in this list originate from one sample, sequenced in a study of patients and donors after allogeneic stem cell transplantation. TCRdb ran MiXCR on the RT-PCR reads and lists one entry per CDR3 protein. Of under 170,000 distinct CDR3 sequences listed, over 30% were seen once; the top ten hold 50%. Sequencing used blood, either unsorted or a sorted T cell fraction (not recorded which). The receptor set was obtained from a human donor who was either an allogeneic HSCT recipient or a stem cell or donor lymphocyte infusion donor (not recorded which). It is not recorded whose cells these are; they may come from a transplant donor.

V is TRBV7-6 and J is TRBJ2-1, with 10 bases identical to TRBD2. Germline CDR1 reads SGHVS; CDR2 reads FNYEAQ. The CDR3 sequence is 15 residues long. V dropped 7 bases and J dropped 3; count of bases not matched to a gene: 6. The CDR3 spells CASNLAGEFYNEQFF. CDR3 sequence (DNA): TGTGCCAGCAACCTAGCGGGGGAATTCTACAATGAGCAGTTCTTC.

In this sample, this clonotype turned up a few times. This chain joins TRBV28 and TRBJ1-5, with 8 bases matching TRBD1. Per germline, CDR1 MDHEN and CDR2 SYDVKM. CDR3 length: 15 residues. With 7 bases clipped from V and 7 bases from J, the junction kept 12 bases outside the gene matches. The CDR3 sequence: CASTTGGRGGQPQHF. CDR3 bases: TGTGCCAGCACCACAGGGGGGCGCGGTGGGCAGCCCCAGCATTTT.

The chain joins TRBV12-3 or TRBV12-4 to TRBJ1-1, with D possibly being TRBD1 (5 bases). V was clipped by 10 bases and J by 4 bases, with 16 bases between them. This CDR3 is 13 amino acids long. The CDR3 is CATQGLPGTEAFF. CDR3 nucleotide sequence: TGTGCCACCCAGGGCCTCCCGGGCACTGAAGCTTTCTTT.

V gene TRBV3-1 combines with J gene TRBJ1-3; D uncertain. Germline CDR1 is LGHDT and CDR2 is YNNKEL (reference sequence). Between the trimmed V and J ends, which lost 4 bases and 0 bases, there was a span of 19 bases. The CDR3 is 18 residues long. The CDR3 sequence: CASSPPPLTALSGNTIYF. The CDR3 bases are TGTGCCAGCAGCCCACCTCCCCTCACGGCCCTCTCTGGAAACACCATATATTTT.

The chain joins TRBV29-1 to TRBJ1-1; no firm D call. The germline V gene has CDR1 SQVTM and CDR2 ANQGSEA. Deletions cut 0 bases from V and 5 bases from J, with 10 bases between. This CDR3 is 13 amino acids long. The CDR3, as DNA: TGCAGCGTTGAAGATAGAGCAGGTACTGAAGCTTTCTTT. Its protein is CSVEDRAGTEAFF.

This chain uses TRBV29-1 with TRBJ2-7; 8 nucleotides align to TRBD1. In germline, CDR1 is SQVTM, CDR2 ANQGSEA. Trimming at V came to 5 bases and at J to 2 bases, leaving 11 bases not matched to a gene. The CDR3 totals 15 residues. For the CDR3, the DNA is TGCAGCGTTCCCGGGACAGGTATCTTCCCCTACGAGCAGTACGTC. Amino acids: CSVPGTGIFPYEQYV.

This clonotype was counted only a few times. V and J are TRBV25-1 and TRBJ1-2; D is possibly TRBD1 (5 bases). The V gene's germline CDR1 is MGHDK and CDR2 SYGVNS. This CDR3 spans 14 amino acids. The V end lost 2 bases, the J end lost 4 bases, and 11 bases lay between the germline ends. CDR3 DNA sequence: TGTGCCAGCAGTGAAGAGGGGAGGCCCTATGGCTACACCTTC. Protein sequence: CASSEEGRPYGYTF.

The rearrangement joins TRBV3-1 to TRBJ1-3; TRBD1 might be the D (5 bases). The CDR3 length is 17 residues. V gave up 0 bases and J gave up 3 bases, with 15 bases separating them. Germline V gives CDR1 LGHDT, CDR2 YNNKEL (reference sequence). CDR3 residues: CASSQDPRGLYGNTIYF. The CDR3 DNA follows: TGTGCCAGCAGCCAAGATCCTCGGGGGTTGTATGGAAACACCATATATTTT.